Detailed here is one TCR beta chain. The data derive from a study of OX40 agonist ivuxolimab in advanced cancers. Study background: Patients took ivuxolimab, an agonistic anti-OX40 (CD134) antibody. Patients enrolled in dose escalation were diagnosed with hepatocellular carcinoma, melanoma, renal cell or head and neck cancer.

Prior autoimmune disease or systemic immunosuppression barred patients. Peripheral blood came from all dose cohorts at three timepoints. V lost 2 bases and J lost 6, with 8 bases in between. The germline CDR1 and CDR2 sequences are KGHSH and LQKENI. CDR3 length: 12 residues. Clones were sequenced by immunoSEQ multiplex PCR, and TCRdb holds only the in-frame ones, with some missing. Here the sample spans some 58,000 clones, roughly nine tenths being singletons. The source was CD4+ or CD8+ T cells sorted from blood, collected in a trial of the OX40 agonist ivuxolimab. The receptor was isolated from an adult with an advanced solid tumor such as melanoma, head and neck, liver or kidney cancer. V usage is TRBV18 and J usage is TRBJ2-7; no reliable D call. The CDR3 reads CASSPGEGEQYF. CDR3 coding DNA: TGTGCCAGCTCACCAGGAGAAGGCGAGCAGTACTTC.